One T cell receptor beta chain is described in this entry. This clone was seen a few times. Its target antigen remains unknown. Per-nucleotide qualities are absent, and no much larger clonotype sits a single base away. Collaborating institutions collected whole blood in K2EDTA tubes following their own protocols. For TCRbeta analysis, collaborator samples were shipped as frozen whole blood, as isolated PBMCs, or as DNA extracted from either sample type. This sample stems from a study of blood T cell repertoires in COVID-19 (dated by TCRdb to the early 2020s). General notes on the study: Samples from collaborators originated in the United States, Italy and Spain and spanned both the acute and convalescent phases of COVID-19. The repertoires were released in a freely available public database meant as a resource for research on the immune response to SARS-CoV-2. HLA class I and class II types, where available, came from metadata supplied by the sample provider rather than from assay-based typing. Samples were obtained from the ongoing ImmuneRACE study (first 160 participants) and from 950 to 1,500 subjects provided by 6 global collaborators. The prospective study material was composed of cDNA or gDNA derived from T cells, B-cell-depleted T cells, or PBMCs. Sample metadata almost always included a de-identified subject ID, COVID-19 status, age in years and sex. Deeply sampled blood TCRbeta repertoires from subjects exposed to, actively infected with, or recovered from COVID-19 were included in the dataset.

Overall study results and their limits: How much clinical and demographic metadata was included differed by source and by participant, and the metadata was provided uncurated.

TCRbeta CDR3 regions were amplified from genomic DNA using the immunoSEQ Assay, a bias-controlled multiplex PCR. As for the original processing: Within the assay, amplification of reference gene primers was used to estimate how many nucleated cells each sample contained. To quantify the absolute abundance of each unique TCRbeta CDR3 rearrangement, sequence reads were collapsed and filtered. For each sample, productive Simpson clonality was calculated by taking the square root of Simpson's diversity index across productive rearrangements. The immuneACCESS repertoire file appears here via TCRdb, limited to in-frame rearrangements. These files lack a portion of the clones; in checked studies, under half of the deficit traces to unresolved V genes, and the cause of the others is not known. V and J calls and clone size are copied from that table; D and trimming were computed from the DNA. This sample lists roughly 43,000 clones; about nine tenths were detected once. In total, the top ten clones hold 7% to 9% of the sample.

This sequence originates from a man in his sixties with active COVID-19. Sequencing was done on a sample of peripheral blood.

The nucleotide sequence is TGTGCCAGCAGCTTCACCCTACTAGCGGGAGGCAGCGAGCAGTACTTC. It translates to CASSFTLLAGGSEQYF. The rearrangement combines TRBV7-2 with TRBJ2-7, with 12 middle bases fitting TRBD2. The germline V and J ends show losses of 3 bases and 6 bases respectively, and no gene match explains 9 bases of the junction. The CDR1 and CDR2 encoded by the germline V gene are SGHTA and FQGNSA. Reading from cysteine to phenylalanine, the CDR3 counts 16 amino acids. Of all the DNA, just the CDR3 is kept, 48 bases in frame from base 1.